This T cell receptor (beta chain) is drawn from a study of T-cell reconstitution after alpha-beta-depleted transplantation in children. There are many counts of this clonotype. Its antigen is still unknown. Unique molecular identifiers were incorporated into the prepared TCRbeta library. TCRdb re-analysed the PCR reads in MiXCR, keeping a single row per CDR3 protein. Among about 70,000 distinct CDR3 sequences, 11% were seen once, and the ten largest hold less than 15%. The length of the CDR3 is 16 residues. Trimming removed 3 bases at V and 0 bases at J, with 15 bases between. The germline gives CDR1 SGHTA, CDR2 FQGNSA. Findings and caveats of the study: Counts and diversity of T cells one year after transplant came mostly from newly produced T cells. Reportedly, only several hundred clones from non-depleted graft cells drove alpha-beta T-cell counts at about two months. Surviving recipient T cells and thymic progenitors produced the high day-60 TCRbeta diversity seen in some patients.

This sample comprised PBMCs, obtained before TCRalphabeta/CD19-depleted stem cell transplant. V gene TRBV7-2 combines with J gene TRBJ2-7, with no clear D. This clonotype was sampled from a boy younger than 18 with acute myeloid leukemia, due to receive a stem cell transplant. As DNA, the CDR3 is TGTGCCAGCAGCTTCGATAACAGCGCGACCTCCTACGAGCAGTACGTC. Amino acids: CASSFDNSATSYEQYV.